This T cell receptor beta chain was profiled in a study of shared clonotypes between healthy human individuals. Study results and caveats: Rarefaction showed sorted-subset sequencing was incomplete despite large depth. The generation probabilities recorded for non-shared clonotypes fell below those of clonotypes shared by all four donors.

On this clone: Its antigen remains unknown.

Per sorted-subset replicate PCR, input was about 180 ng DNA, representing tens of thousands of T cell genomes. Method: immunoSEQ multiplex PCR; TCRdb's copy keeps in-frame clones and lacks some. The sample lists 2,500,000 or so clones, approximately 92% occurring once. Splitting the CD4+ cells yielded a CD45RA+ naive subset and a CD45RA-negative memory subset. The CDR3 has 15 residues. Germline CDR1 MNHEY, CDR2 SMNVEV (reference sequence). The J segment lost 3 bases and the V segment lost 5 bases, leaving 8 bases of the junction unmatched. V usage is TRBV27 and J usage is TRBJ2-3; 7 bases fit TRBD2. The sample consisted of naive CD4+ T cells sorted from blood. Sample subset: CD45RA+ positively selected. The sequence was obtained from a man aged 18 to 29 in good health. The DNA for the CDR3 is TGTGCCAGCAGTGGCCGGACTAGTATGACAGATACGCAGTATTTT. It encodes CASSGRTSMTDTQYF.